The TCR beta chain described here comes from a study of cytomegalovirus exposure and HLA in healthy donors. The V gene lost 8 bases and the J gene lost 2 bases, with 12 bases spanning the gap. CDR3 length: 14 residues. The germline V gene has CDR1 MDHEN and CDR2 SYDVKM. Points from the study as a whole: Later on, analysis showed that most CMV-associated TCR beta chains appeared to be HLA-restricted. Further analysis, carried out later, found HLA-associated TCR beta chains more clonally expanded than equally common other chains.

The PCR contained 60 Vbeta and 13 Jbeta primers. Assay used: immunoSEQ multiplex PCR; TCRdb lists only in-frame clones, some missing. In the table there are around 130,000 clones, about 80% of which are singletons. A remark on this clone: Antigen specificity is unknown.

This rearrangement joins TRBV28 to TRBJ1-4, with no clear D. The TCR comes from a man in his thirties or forties in good health and CMV-seronegative. The sequenced material came from PBMCs. The CDR3 DNA follows: TGTGCCAGCGTTCAGGCTTCGACTAATGAAAAACTGTTTTTT. Translated, it gives CASVQASTNEKLFF.